These 32 T cell receptor beta chains were sequenced from one sample in a study of blood T cell repertoires in COVID-19. Using immunoSEQ multiplex PCR, the repertoire was profiled, and TCRdb retains in-frame clones only, with some absent. The data contain some 160,000 clones, about 83% of them singletons. Material for sequencing was peripheral blood. The origin of the receptors is a man between 70 and 80 years old who had recovered from COVID-19.

The genes are TRBV9 and TRBJ1-4; no clear D. This CDR3 has 14 amino acids. V shed 0 bases and J shed 8 bases, with 11 bases lying between them. Germline V gives CDR1 SGDLS, CDR2 YYNGEE. The CDR3: CASSVDGEAEKLFF. The CDR3 DNA reads as TGTGCCAGCAGCGTAGATGGCGAGGCGGAAAAACTGTTTTTT.

The chain employs TRBV29-1 and TRBJ2-3; 7 nucleotides agree with TRBD2. Looked up from germline, CDR1 is SQVTM and CDR2 is ANQGSEA. The CDR3 spans 16 residues. Losses at the gene ends were 4 bases for V and 6 bases for J; bases not matched to a gene: 16. The CDR3 DNA reads TGCAGCGTTGCCATCCCGGGTGCGGGAGCTGGGGATACGCAGTATTTT. Protein sequence: CSVAIPGAGAGDTQYF.

V gene TRBV6-5 combines with J gene TRBJ2-7, with TRBD2 matching over 7 bases. Germline assignment: CDR1 MNHEY and CDR2 SVGAGI. Trimming cost V 11 bases and J 3 bases; bases outside gene matches: 7. The CDR3 runs to 12 residues. CDR3 protein: CAGGGEHYEQYF. The CDR3 coding sequence is TGTGCCGGCGGGGGTGAACACTACGAGCAGTACTTC.

A few counts support this clone. The chain couples TRBV7-2 to TRBJ2-7; 8 nucleotides agree with TRBD1. V lost 5 bases to trimming and J lost 0 bases; unmatched junction nucleotides: 6. Germline V gene lookup returns CDR1 SGHTA and CDR2 FQGNSA. This CDR3 comprises 15 residues. The CDR3 DNA reads TGTGCCAGCAGCCAGGGGGCTAGCAGCTCCTACGAGCAGTACTTC. This sequence encodes CASSQGASSSYEQYF.

The genes are TRBV5-1 and TRBJ2-7, with 7 bases identical to TRBD1. This CDR3 spans 13 amino acids. Germline V gives CDR1 SGHRS, CDR2 YFSETQ. Trimming took 7 bases from V and 1 from J; bases not matched to a gene: 5. The CDR3, as DNA: TGCGCCAGCCGGGACAGCGCATCCTACGAGCAGTACTTC. Translated, it gives CASRDSASYEQYF.

This rearrangement joins TRBV5-5 to TRBJ2-5; a weak D match, TRBD2 (6 bases). Trimming took 4 bases from V and 10 from J, leaving 11 bases between them. Germline lookup yields CDR1 SGHKS and CDR2 YYEKEE (reference sequence). This CDR3 comprises 11 residues. DNA of the CDR3: TGTGCCAGCAGCCCCGGGCGGGACCAGTACTTC. Translating it yields CASSPGRDQYF.

This chain joins TRBV7-3 and TRBJ2-1, with 13 bases matching TRBD2. Germline trimming cut 4 bases from V and 8 bases from J; bases unmatched to any gene: 2. The CDR3 sequence is 14 residues long. Germline CDR1 reads SGHTA; CDR2 reads FQGTGA. CDR3 protein: CASSSGLAGDEQFF. DNA of the CDR3: TGTGCCAGCAGCTCCGGACTAGCGGGGGATGAGCAGTTCTTC.

The chain links TRBV29-1 to TRBJ2-2; 7 nucleotides line up with TRBD1. The germline CDR1 and CDR2 sequences are SQVTM and ANQGSEA. With 0 bases clipped from V and 0 bases from J, the junction kept 4 bases outside the gene matches. CDR3 size: 16 residues. The DNA for the CDR3 is TGCAGCGTTGAAGATGACAGGGCAGCGAACACCGGGGAGCTGTTTTTT. Translating it yields CSVEDDRAANTGELFF.

CDR3 in DNA: TGCGCCAGCAGCCTAACAGCGGGAGGCTCCTACAATGAGCAGTTCTTC. Translated, it gives CASSLTAGGSYNEQFF. This sequence joins TRBV5-1 and TRBJ2-1, with TRBD2 identical over 9 bases. Germline CDR1 and CDR2: SGHRS and YFSETQ. V lost 4 bases, J lost 0 bases, and 5 bases stayed unmatched. The CDR3 runs to 16 residues.

The chain combines TRBV2 with TRBJ2-7; D remains ambiguous. The V and J ends lost 3 bases and 1 base respectively, with 7 bases between them. The CDR3 loop spans 13 amino acids. Per the germline V gene, CDR1 is SNHLY and CDR2 is FYNNEI. The CDR3 sequence is CASSDMRSYEQYF. The CDR3 DNA reads TGTGCCAGCAGTGATATGCGTTCCTACGAGCAGTACTTC.

The V call is TRBV7-2, the J call TRBJ2-3; TRBD2 aligns across 11 bases. Germline V gene data show CDR1 as SGHTA and CDR2 as FQGNSA. Trimming removed 1 base from V and 6 bases from J; junction bases left unmatched: 3. This CDR3 has 15 residues. The CDR3 DNA reads as TGTGCCAGCAGCTTAGGACTAGCGGGACGCGATACGCAGTATTTT. Residues: CASSLGLAGRDTQYF.

The chain employs TRBV5-1 and TRBJ2-7, with 7 bases identical to TRBD2. CDR3 length: 16 residues. With 4 bases clipped from V and 2 bases from J, the junction kept 12 bases outside the gene matches. The germline CDR1 and CDR2 sequences are SGHRS and YFSETQ. DNA for the CDR3: TGCGCCAGCAGCCTCATCGGGCGGGAGAGGGCCTACGAGCAGTACTTC. This translates into CASSLIGRERAYEQYF.

This clone is a singleton in its sample. The chain carries TRBV19 and TRBJ2-1, with a weak D call TRBD2 (5 bases). CDR1 is LNHDA, CDR2 SQIVND, per germline (reference sequence). This CDR3 contains 16 residues. The V end lost 7 bases, the J end lost 8 bases, and 24 bases lay between the germline ends. The CDR3 nucleotides read TGTGCCAGTACAAGACGGGCACCGGGGTTGAATGATGAGCAGTTCTTC. The encoded protein is CASTRRAPGLNDEQFF. Looking up the rest from reference TRBV19 and TRBJ2-1 gives the full variable domain: DGGITQSPKYLFRKEGQNVTLSCEQNLNHDAMYWYRQDPGQGLRLIYYSQIVNDFQKGDIAEGYSVSREKKESFPLTVTSAQKNPTAFYLCASTRRAPGLNDEQFFGPGTRLTVL.

The V and J genes are TRBV10-3 and TRBJ2-2; 14 bases fit TRBD2. The germline CDR1 and CDR2 sequences are ENHRY and SYGVKD. The V segment lost 6 bases and the J segment 5 bases; nucleotides outside the gene matches: 11. The CDR3 runs 18 residues. The CDR3 loop is CAISLGGLAGVGTGELFF. Written as DNA, the CDR3 is TGTGCCATCAGCCTTGGGGGACTAGCGGGAGTAGGGACCGGGGAGCTGTTTTTT.

The V call is TRBV6-5, the J call TRBJ2-7; 9 bases are shared with TRBD1. Germline CDR1 MNHEY, CDR2 SVGAGI. Losses at the gene ends were 6 bases for V and 6 bases for J; bases not matched to a gene: 9. There are 14 residues in the CDR3. CDR3: CASSGTGTLLEQYF. CDR3 coding DNA: TGTGCCAGCAGCGGGACAGGGACCCTCCTCGAGCAGTACTTC.

CDR3 sequence: CASSSQGRTSDPYNEQFF. CDR3 nucleotide sequence: TGTGCCAGCAGCTCCCAGGGAAGGACTAGCGACCCCTACAATGAGCAGTTCTTC. This chain connects TRBV5-4 to TRBJ2-1, with 9 positions matching TRBD2. Germline values: CDR1 SGHNT, CDR2 YYREEE (reference sequence). The J segment lost 2 bases and the V segment lost 3 bases, leaving 12 bases of the junction unmatched. CDR3 length: 18 residues.

The gene calls are TRBV7-9 and TRBJ1-4; no clear D gene. Germline V CDR1 and CDR2: SEHNR, FQNEAQ (reference sequence). This CDR3 has 14 amino acids. Trimming removed 0 bases from V and 5 bases from J, with 7 bases in between. The CDR3 sequence is CASSLAPSNEKLFF. CDR3 DNA sequence: TGTGCCAGCAGCTTAGCCCCAAGCAATGAAAAACTGTTTTTT.

The chain joins TRBV12-2 to TRBJ1-2; the D segment call TRBD1 is taken from the table without a DNA check. TRBV12-2 is classified as a pseudogene. This CDR3 is built from 17 residues. CDR3 nucleotide sequence: TGTGCAAGTCGCTTAGTGCTAGGGACACGAGCTAACTATGGCTACACCTTC. Protein sequence: CASRLVLGTRANYGYTF.

This clone has more than one count but fewer than ten. The rearrangement uses TRBV18 and TRBJ2-7, with 7 bases fitting TRBD2. CDR1 and CDR2 from the germline V gene are KGHSH and LQKENI. The CDR3 has 14 amino acids. V dropped 8 bases and J dropped 3; count of bases not matched to a gene: 10. CDR3 in DNA: TGTGCCAGCGGCAGAGGGAGGGGAGGCTACGAGCAGTACTTC. Its protein is CASGRGRGGYEQYF.

The chain links TRBV4-1 to TRBJ2-3; 9 positions agree with TRBD2. V was clipped by 1 base and J by 0 bases; unmatched bases: 2. Germline V gene data show CDR1 as MGHRA and CDR2 as YSYEKL. This CDR3 spans 16 amino acids. In nucleotides, the CDR3 is TGCGCCAGCAGCCAAGGGACTAGCGAGAGCACAGATACGCAGTATTTT. Its protein is CASSQGTSESTDTQYF.

This clone was seen just once. This chain connects TRBV27 to TRBJ2-7; the D gene is possibly TRBD2 (6 bases). V was shortened by 5 bases and J by 0 bases, with 14 bases between the two germline ends. The CDR3 loop spans 15 amino acids. Germline-derived CDR1 and CDR2 are MNHEY and SMNVEV (reference sequence). CDR3 nucleotides: TGTGCCAGCAGTCAACCCGGGAGCGGCTCCTACGAGCAGTACTTC. Translated, it gives CASSQPGSGSYEQYF.

By share, this clone ranks as medium-sized (0.01 to 0.1%). V is TRBV28 and J is TRBJ2-3; a possible D gene is TRBD2 (5 bases). V lost 11 bases and J 0 bases, leaving 12 bases between the germline ends. Germline CDR1 is MDHEN and CDR2 is SYDVKM. This CDR3 is 13 amino acids long. The CDR3 reads CAVTRDSTDTQYF. For the CDR3, the DNA is TGTGCCGTCACGAGGGATAGCACAGATACGCAGTATTTT.

This chain joins TRBV19 and TRBJ2-1, with 9 bases fitting TRBD1. J lost 5 bases, V lost 10 bases, and 9 bases had no gene match. Germline-derived CDR1 and CDR2 are LNHDA and SQIVND (reference sequence). This CDR3 is 14 amino acids long. This CDR3 is CATTRQGVHNEQFF. DNA of the CDR3: TGTGCCACCACCCGACAGGGGGTTCACAATGAGCAGTTCTTC.

The rearrangement uses TRBV20-1 and TRBJ2-3; D remains unclear. The CDR3 spans 12 residues. Trimming took 3 bases from V and 2 from J, leaving 6 bases between them. The germline V gene encodes CDR1 DFQATT and CDR2 SNEGSKA (reference sequence). CDR3: CSASDHTDTQYF. CDR3 DNA: TGCAGTGCTAGTGACCACACAGATACGCAGTATTTT.

There are many counts of this clone. CDR3 sequence reads: CASSLASGSGANVLTF. Written as DNA, the CDR3 is TGCGCCAGCAGCTTGGCATCAGGCTCTGGGGCCAACGTCCTGACTTTC. The chain uses TRBV5-1 and TRBJ2-6; D is unresolved. CDR3 length equals 16 residues. Trimming cost V 0 bases and J 0 bases, with 7 bases left between them. From germline, CDR1 is SGHRS and CDR2 YFSETQ.

This chain links TRBV7-2 with TRBJ1-2, with D unclear. CDR1 is SGHTA, CDR2 FQGNSA, per germline. The CDR3 contains 15 residues. Trimming took off 1 base at V and 8 bases at J, with 17 bases between the two ends. CDR3 protein: CASSLDLRGASGYTF. The CDR3 region has the DNA TGTGCCAGCAGCTTAGATCTCCGGGGTGCAAGCGGCTACACCTTC.

The gene calls are TRBV3-1 (or the pseudogene TRBV3-2) and TRBJ2-1; 9 positions agree with TRBD2. The length of the CDR3 is 15 residues. Germline loops: CDR1 LGHDT, CDR2 YNNKEL (reference sequence). V shed 2 bases, J shed 2 bases, and the junction held 1 base outside the gene matches. The CDR3 loop reads CASSQRTSAYNEQFF. The CDR3 DNA is TGTGCCAGCAGCCAAAGGACTAGCGCCTACAATGAGCAGTTCTTC.

This chain uses TRBV28 with TRBJ1-5; tentatively, D is TRBD1 (5 bases). V was clipped by 6 bases and J by 2 bases, with 17 bases between them. The CDR3 is 16 residues long. Germline V lookup: CDR1 MDHEN, CDR2 SYDVKM. CDR3 sequence reads: CASRLNHRNGNQPQHF. CDR3 bases: TGTGCCAGCAGACTCAACCACAGGAACGGCAATCAGCCCCAGCATTTT.

Only a few counts were recorded for this clone. The CDR3 region is CASSPPASGQETQYF. As DNA, the CDR3 is TGTGCCAGCTCACCACCAGCTAGCGGCCAAGAGACCCAGTACTTC. The chain links TRBV18 to TRBJ2-5; 7 nucleotides match TRBD2. Unmatched junction bases numbered 2, after V lost 0 bases and J lost 1 base. The CDR3 sequence is 15 residues long. Germline assignment: CDR1 KGHSH and CDR2 LQKENI.

J is TRBJ2-3 and V is TRBV4-1; possible D gene TRBD2, 5 bases. Looked up from germline, CDR1 is MGHRA and CDR2 is YSYEKL. Trimming stripped 0 bases from V and 5 bases from J, with 12 bases between. The CDR3 is 15 amino acids. The CDR3 nucleotides read TGCGCCAGCAGCCAAGAACCCCAGGCGGGAGATACGCAGTATTTT. It codes for CASSQEPQAGDTQYF.

The chain has TRBV7-9 and TRBJ2-1; weak D call: TRBD1 (5 bases). Germline V CDR1 and CDR2: SEHNR, FQNEAQ (reference sequence). The CDR3 spans 17 residues. The V and J ends lost 1 base and 1 base respectively, with 14 bases between them. CDR3 loop: CASSLDGQGRSYNEQFF. CDR3 bases: TGTGCCAGCAGCTTAGATGGTCAGGGTCGGTCCTACAATGAGCAGTTCTTC.

The genes are TRBV3-1 (or the pseudogene TRBV3-2) and TRBJ2-7, with D perhaps TRBD1 (6 bases). This CDR3 comprises 13 residues. CDR1 is LGHDT, CDR2 YNNKEL, per germline (reference sequence). Trimming shortened V by 5 bases and J by 5 bases, and 13 bases separated the two germline ends. The CDR3 nucleotides read TGTGCCAGCAGCGCAAGACAGGTTAACGAGCAGTACTTC. Translating it yields CASSARQVNEQYF.